These 20 T cell receptor beta chains came from one sample sequenced in a study of blood T cells in healthy people across ages. The authors ran a second PCR of about 6 to 11 cycles using a sample-barcoded 5' primer and a J-beta primer mix. One entry per CDR3 protein results from TCRdb running MiXCR on the 5' RACE reads. The sample records some 850,000 distinct CDR3 sequences, around a quarter being singletons. These data also formed part of another study, on T cells of mothers and their children.

The sample comprised blood. These receptors all stem from a boy between 10 and 17 years old in good health.

V gene TRBV7-2 combines with J gene TRBJ2-1, with TRBD1 matching over 7 bases. The assigned J gene may be wrong: the sequence end matches TRBJ2-7 better. In germline, CDR1 is SGHTA, CDR2 FQGNSA. The CDR3 spans 15 residues. CDR3 in amino acids: CASSWDSTGLVEQYF. The DNA of the CDR3 is TGTGCCAGCAGCTGGGACAGTACAGGCCTGGTCGAGCAGTACTTC.

There are a few counts of this clonotype. V is TRBV29-1 and J is TRBJ2-2; 8 bases are shared with TRBD2. The V segment lost 3 bases and the J segment 3 bases; nucleotides outside the gene matches: 6. Germline-derived CDR1 and CDR2 are SQVTM and ANQGSEA. The CDR3 loop spans 15 amino acids. CDR3 region: CSVDYGGADTGELFF. CDR3 DNA sequence: TGCAGCGTTGACTACGGGGGGGCCGACACCGGGGAGCTGTTTTTT.

This clonotype was seen a handful of times. The V call is TRBV11-2, the J call TRBJ1-2; D is undetermined. Germline V gives CDR1 SGHAT, CDR2 FQNNGV. Trimming removed 2 bases at V and 8 bases at J, with 18 bases between. The CDR3 sequence is 15 residues long. The CDR3 loop is CASSLLSGPPIGYTF. The DNA for the CDR3 is TGTGCCAGCAGCTTACTTTCCGGGCCACCGATCGGCTACACCTTC.

This clonotype was recorded a few times. Mismatch with germline at one junction end may stem from a read error. The chain has TRBV11-3 and TRBJ2-5, with 9 bases matching TRBD1. There are 9 residues in the CDR3. Germline V lookup: CDR1 SGHNT, CDR2 YENEEA. This CDR3 reads CASRDRVHF. The CDR3 region has the DNA TGTGCCTCACGGGACAGGGTGCACTTC.

V gene TRBV11-2 combines with J gene TRBJ2-1; 12 bases line up with TRBD2. Unmatched junction bases numbered 9, after V lost 5 bases and J lost 7 bases. The CDR3 totals 16 residues. Germline V gene sequence: CDR1 SGHAT, CDR2 FQNNGV. The CDR3 region is CASSVSTSGGLNEQFF. Here the CDR3 DNA reads TGTGCCAGCAGCGTATCAACTAGCGGGGGGTTAAATGAGCAGTTCTTC. The whole variable domain, remainder taken from reference TRBV11-2 and TRBJ2-1, is EAGVAQSPRYKIIEKRQSVAFWCNPISGHATLYWYQQILGQGPKLLIQFQNNGVVDDSQLPKDRFSAERLKGVDSTLKIQPAKLEDSAVYLCASSVSTSGGLNEQFFGPGTRLTVL.

This clonotype was found a few times. The chain employs TRBV20-1 and TRBJ1-2; D remains ambiguous. Trimming took off 0 bases at V and 0 bases at J, with 5 bases between the two ends. There are 13 residues in the CDR3. CDR1 is DFQATT and CDR2 is SNEGSKA in the germline V gene (reference sequence). In DNA, the CDR3 is TGCAGTGCTAGAGAACATTCTAACTATGGCTACACCTTC. Protein sequence: CSAREHSNYGYTF.

This rearrangement joins TRBV29-1 to TRBJ2-5, with D hard to call. This CDR3 is built from 11 residues. Trimming shortened V by 0 bases and J by 4 bases, and 3 bases separated the two germline ends. Germline V gives CDR1 SQVTM, CDR2 ANQGSEA. CDR3 residues: CSVEEVETQYF. The DNA of the CDR3 is TGCAGCGTTGAAGAGGTAGAGACCCAGTACTTC.

The chain is built from TRBV10-1 and TRBJ2-1, with TRBD2 as a possible D gene (6 bases). The CDR3 runs to 15 residues. The V and J ends lost 4 bases and 4 bases respectively, with 14 bases between them. Germline lookup yields CDR1 WNHNN and CDR2 SYGVQD (reference sequence). CDR3 in DNA: TGCGCCAGCAGTGGAGGTCGGGGGAGTTACAATGAGCAGTTCTTC. It specifies CASSGGRGSYNEQFF.

V is TRBV28 and J is TRBJ2-4; D possibly corresponds to TRBD2 (6 bases). The CDR3 runs 15 residues. Germline V gene data show CDR1 as MDHEN and CDR2 as SYDVKM. V was pared by 1 base and J by 8 bases, with 15 bases between. CDR3 DNA: TGTGCCAGCAGTTTATCGGCAGGAGGAGGGGACATTCAGTACTTC. Its protein is CASSLSAGGGDIQYF.

The rearrangement joins TRBV7-2 to TRBJ2-5; TRBD2 might be the D (6 bases). Germline V gene sequence: CDR1 SGHTA, CDR2 FQGNSA. The V gene lost 5 bases and the J gene lost 0 bases, with 16 bases spanning the gap. CDR3 length: 16 amino acids. CDR3 in DNA: TGTGCCAGCAGCCTAAGCCTAGCGCCGAACCAAGAGACCCAGTACTTC. The encoded protein is CASSLSLAPNQETQYF.

The chain employs TRBV10-3 and TRBJ1-4; TRBD1 is a possible D gene (6 bases). This CDR3 spans 16 amino acids. V lost 0 bases and J lost 6, with 14 bases in between. In germline, CDR1 is ENHRY, CDR2 SYGVKD. The CDR3 bases are TGTGCCATCAGTGAGTCTAGGAACAGGGAGGATGAAAAACTGTTTTTT. Amino acids: CAISESRNREDEKLFF.

This clonotype was counted between two and nine times. The rearrangement joins TRBV28 to TRBJ2-5; D is ambiguous. This CDR3 comprises 14 residues. The V end was cut by 3 bases, the J end by 2 bases, with 10 bases between. Germline CDR1 and CDR2: MDHEN and SYDVKM. DNA of the CDR3: TGTGCCAGCAGTTTCCGGTCAGGACAAGAGACCCAGTACTTC. Residues: CASSFRSGQETQYF.

This clonotype was detected a few times. The chain recombines TRBV29-1 with TRBJ1-2; D perhaps matches TRBD1 (6 bases). The CDR3 runs to 13 residues. V shed 2 bases and J shed 4 bases, with 11 bases lying between them. CDR1 is SQVTM, CDR2 ANQGSEA, per germline. Here the CDR3 reads CSVERQAFYGYTF. The CDR3 DNA reads as TGCAGCGTTGAACGACAGGCGTTCTATGGCTACACCTTC.

The chain joins TRBV2 to TRBJ1-5; TRBD1 is a possible D gene (5 bases). This CDR3 is built from 13 residues. Germline CDR1 reads SNHLY; CDR2 reads FYNNEI. V gave up 11 bases and J gave up 5 bases, with 16 bases separating them. The CDR3 region has the DNA TGTGCCGGGGGGAGGGAGGACCATCAGCCCCAGCATTTT. Amino acids: CAGGREDHQPQHF.

With regard to this clonotype: The conserved final phenylalanine or tryptophan is absent from the CDR3, which likely points to a read error. The chain employs TRBV20-1 and TRBJ2-1; D uncertain. Germline assignment: CDR1 DFQATT and CDR2 SNEGSKA (reference sequence). This CDR3 contains 11 residues. V was pared by 5 bases and J by 2 bases, with 4 bases between. DNA for the CDR3: TGCAGTGCTTACCCCTACAATGAGCAGTTCCTC. It translates to CSAYPYNEQFL.

The rearrangement uses TRBV5-1 and TRBJ1-1; 9 bases agree with TRBD1. The trim removed 2 bases at V and 0 bases at J, leaving 5 bases unmatched. The CDR3 runs 16 residues. Germline CDR1 is SGHRS and CDR2 is YFSETQ. The CDR3 DNA reads as TGCGCCAGCAGCTTCCCGGACAGGGGAATGAACACTGAAGCTTTCTTT. Its translation: CASSFPDRGMNTEAFF.

This clonotype occurred a few times. The chain has TRBV7-9 and TRBJ2-5; D is perhaps TRBD2 (6 bases). The J call is in doubt because the DNA end fits TRBJ2-1 better. Germline CDR1 SEHNR, CDR2 FQNEAQ (reference sequence). The CDR3 loop spans 15 amino acids. The CDR3 is CASSLGTPTYNEQFF. As DNA, the CDR3 is TGTGCCAGCAGCCTTGGGACTCCAACCTACAATGAGCAGTTCTTC.

Points on this clonotype: The junction does not match germline at one end; this may be a read error. This rearrangement joins TRBV30 to TRBJ2-7; D may be TRBD2 (6 bases). The end of the DNA aligns better with TRBJ2-1, so the J call may be wrong. This CDR3 has 15 residues. Looked up from germline, CDR1 is GTSNPN and CDR2 is SVGIG (reference sequence). The CDR3 nucleotides read TGTGCCTGGAGTGTCCCTAGCGTGGGGAACAATGGGCAGTTCTTC. It encodes CAWSVPSVGNNGQFF.

This clonotype showed up just a few times. This sequence joins TRBV6-1 and TRBJ2-5; D is perhaps TRBD1 (6 bases). The CDR3 covers 16 residues. Deletions cut 2 bases from V and 2 bases from J, with 15 bases between. Per the germline V gene, CDR1 is MNHNS and CDR2 is SASEGT. The CDR3 DNA follows: TGTGCCAGCAGTGAAAACGGCAGGGGTTATCAAGAGACCCAGTACTTC. Translated: CASSENGRGYQETQYF.

The chain recombines TRBV20-1 with TRBJ2-5, with D hard to call. This CDR3 contains 12 residues. Trimming removed 0 bases at V and 7 bases at J, with 9 bases between. Per germline, CDR1 DFQATT and CDR2 SNEGSKA (reference sequence). CDR3 in amino acids: CSAREGSGTQYF. The CDR3 coding sequence is TGCAGTGCTAGAGAGGGCTCGGGGACCCAGTACTTC.